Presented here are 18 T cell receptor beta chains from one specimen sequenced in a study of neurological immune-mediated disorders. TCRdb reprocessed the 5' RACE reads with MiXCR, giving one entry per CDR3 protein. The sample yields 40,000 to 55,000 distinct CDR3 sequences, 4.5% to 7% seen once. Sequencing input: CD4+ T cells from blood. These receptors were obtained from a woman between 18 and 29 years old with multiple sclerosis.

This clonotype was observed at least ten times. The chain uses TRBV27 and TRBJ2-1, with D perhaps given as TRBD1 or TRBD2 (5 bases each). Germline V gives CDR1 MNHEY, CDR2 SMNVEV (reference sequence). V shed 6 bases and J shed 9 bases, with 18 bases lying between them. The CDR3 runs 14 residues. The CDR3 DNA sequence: TGTGCCAGCAGGATAGTGGGAGTGCAGGGTGAGCAGTTCTTC. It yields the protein CASRIVGVQGEQFF.

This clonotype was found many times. In DNA, the CDR3 is TGTGCCAGCAGCTTAACCGATAGCGGGGGGGCCACCGGGGAGCTGTTTTTT. Protein sequence: CASSLTDSGGATGELFF. V is TRBV7-6 and J is TRBJ2-2; TRBD2 agrees at 11 bases. Germline assignment: CDR1 SGHVS and CDR2 FNYEAQ. This CDR3 region has 17 residues. V lost 2 bases, J lost 4 bases, and 6 bases stayed unmatched.

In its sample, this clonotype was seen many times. CDR3 sequence (DNA): TGTGCCATCAGTGAGGGGGATACGCAGTATTTT. It codes for CAISEGDTQYF. V is TRBV10-3 and J is TRBJ2-3; no firm D call. The CDR3 is 11 amino acids. V was clipped by 2 bases and J by 6 bases, with 3 bases between them. Germline CDR1 reads ENHRY; CDR2 reads SYGVKD.

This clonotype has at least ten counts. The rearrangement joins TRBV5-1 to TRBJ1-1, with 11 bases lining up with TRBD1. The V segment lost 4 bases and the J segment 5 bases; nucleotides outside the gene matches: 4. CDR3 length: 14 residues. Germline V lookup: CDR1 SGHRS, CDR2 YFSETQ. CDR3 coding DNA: TGCGCCAGCAGCCAGGGACAGGGGGGAACTGAAGCTTTCTTT. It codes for CASSQGQGGTEAFF.

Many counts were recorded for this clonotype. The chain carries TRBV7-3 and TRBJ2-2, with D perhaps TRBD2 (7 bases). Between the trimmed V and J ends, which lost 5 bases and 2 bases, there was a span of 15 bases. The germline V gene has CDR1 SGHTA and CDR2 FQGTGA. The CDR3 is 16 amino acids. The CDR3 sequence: CASSPPGGANTGELFF. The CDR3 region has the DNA TGTGCCAGCAGCCCACCGGGGGGCGCAAACACCGGGGAGCTGTTTTTT.

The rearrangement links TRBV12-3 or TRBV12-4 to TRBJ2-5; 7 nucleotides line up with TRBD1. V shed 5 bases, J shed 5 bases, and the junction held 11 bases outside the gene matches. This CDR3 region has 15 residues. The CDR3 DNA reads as TGTGCCAGCAGTACACCAACAGGGGTCCTGGAGACCCAGTACTTC. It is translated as CASSTPTGVLETQYF.

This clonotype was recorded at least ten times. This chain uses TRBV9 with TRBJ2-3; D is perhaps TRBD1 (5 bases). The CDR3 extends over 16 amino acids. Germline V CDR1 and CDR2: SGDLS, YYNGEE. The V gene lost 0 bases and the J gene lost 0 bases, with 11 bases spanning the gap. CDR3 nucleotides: TGTGCCAGCAGCGTAGATGGCAGGGTGAGCACAGATACGCAGTATTTT. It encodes CASSVDGRVSTDTQYF.

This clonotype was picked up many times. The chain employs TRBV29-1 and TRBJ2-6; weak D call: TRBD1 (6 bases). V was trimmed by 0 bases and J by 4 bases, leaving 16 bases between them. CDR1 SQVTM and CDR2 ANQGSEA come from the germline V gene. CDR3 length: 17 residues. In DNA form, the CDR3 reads TGCAGCGTTGAAGATCTGAGGGGGTCGGGCGGGGCCAACGTCCTGACTTTC. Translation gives CSVEDLRGSGGANVLTF.

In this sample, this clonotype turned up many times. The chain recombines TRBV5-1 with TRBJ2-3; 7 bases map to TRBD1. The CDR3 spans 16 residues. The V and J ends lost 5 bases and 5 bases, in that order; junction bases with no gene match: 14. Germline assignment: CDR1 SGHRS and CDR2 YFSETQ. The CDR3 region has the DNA TGCGCCAGCAGGCAAAACAGGGGAACGAATGAAGATACGCAGTATTTT. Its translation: CASRQNRGTNEDTQYF.

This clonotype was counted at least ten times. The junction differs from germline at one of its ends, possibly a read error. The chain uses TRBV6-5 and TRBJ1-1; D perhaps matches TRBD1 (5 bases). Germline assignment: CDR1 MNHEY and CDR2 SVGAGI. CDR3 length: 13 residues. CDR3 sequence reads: CASSDSQGIEAFF. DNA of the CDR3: TGTGCCAGCAGTGACTCTCAGGGCATTGAAGCTTTCTTT.

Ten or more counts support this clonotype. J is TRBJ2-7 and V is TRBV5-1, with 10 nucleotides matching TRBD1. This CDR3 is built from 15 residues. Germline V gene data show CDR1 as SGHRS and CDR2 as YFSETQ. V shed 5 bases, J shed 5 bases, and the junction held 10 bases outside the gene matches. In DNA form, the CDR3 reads TGCGCCAGCAGAAACCGGGACAGGGGCACCCACGAGCAGTACTTC. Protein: CASRNRDRGTHEQYF.

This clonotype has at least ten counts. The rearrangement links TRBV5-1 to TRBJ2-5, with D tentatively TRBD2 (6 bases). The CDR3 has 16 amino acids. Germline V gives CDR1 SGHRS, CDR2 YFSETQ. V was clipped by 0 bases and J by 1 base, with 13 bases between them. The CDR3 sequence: CASSLEGTGAQETQYF. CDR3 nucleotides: TGCGCCAGCAGCTTGGAAGGGACTGGAGCCCAAGAGACCCAGTACTTC.

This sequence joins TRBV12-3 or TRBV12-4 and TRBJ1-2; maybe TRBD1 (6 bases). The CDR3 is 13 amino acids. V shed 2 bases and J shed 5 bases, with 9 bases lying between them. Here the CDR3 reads CASSLNRAYGYTF. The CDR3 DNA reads TGTGCCAGCAGTTTAAACAGGGCTTATGGCTACACCTTC.

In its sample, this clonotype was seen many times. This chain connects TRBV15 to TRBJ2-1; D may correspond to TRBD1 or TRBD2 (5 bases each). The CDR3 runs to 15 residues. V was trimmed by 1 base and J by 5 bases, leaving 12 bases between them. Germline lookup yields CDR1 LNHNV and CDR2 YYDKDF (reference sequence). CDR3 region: CATSRGRGRNNEQFF. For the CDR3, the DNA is TGTGCCACCAGCAGAGGTAGGGGACGAAACAATGAGCAGTTCTTC.

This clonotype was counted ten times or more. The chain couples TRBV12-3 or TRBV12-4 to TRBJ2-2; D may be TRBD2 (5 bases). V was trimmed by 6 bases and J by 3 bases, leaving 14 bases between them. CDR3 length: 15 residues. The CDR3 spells CASSSYLAYTGELFF. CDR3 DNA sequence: TGTGCCAGCAGCTCTTATCTAGCTTACACCGGGGAGCTGTTTTTT.

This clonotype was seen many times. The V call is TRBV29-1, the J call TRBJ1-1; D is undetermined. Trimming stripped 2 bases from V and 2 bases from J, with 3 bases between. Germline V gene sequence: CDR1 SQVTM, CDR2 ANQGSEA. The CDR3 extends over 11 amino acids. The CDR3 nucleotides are TGCAGCGTTGAACATAACACTGAAGCTTTCTTT. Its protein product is CSVEHNTEAFF.

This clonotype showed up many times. The CDR3 nucleotides read TGTGCCAGCAGCTTTGGACTAGCGGGGCACAATGAGCAGTTCTTC. Translated: CASSFGLAGHNEQFF. The chain has TRBV11-2 and TRBJ2-1; 12 nucleotides match TRBD2. V lost 3 bases and J lost 5; bases outside the gene matches: 2. Germline V gene data show CDR1 as SGHAT and CDR2 as FQNNGV. This CDR3 is 15 amino acids long. The entire variable domain, with the rest obtained from reference TRBV11-2 and TRBJ2-1, is as follows: EAGVAQSPRYKIIEKRQSVAFWCNPISGHATLYWYQQILGQGPKLLIQFQNNGVVDDSQLPKDRFSAERLKGVDSTLKIQPAKLEDSAVYLCASSFGLAGHNEQFFGPGTRLTVL.

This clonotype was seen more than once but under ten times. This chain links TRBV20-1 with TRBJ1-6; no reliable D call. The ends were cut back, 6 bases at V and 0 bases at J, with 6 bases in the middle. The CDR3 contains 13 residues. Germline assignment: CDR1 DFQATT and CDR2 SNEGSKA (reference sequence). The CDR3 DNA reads TGCAGTGCCCAGACCTCCTATAATTCACCCCTCCACTTT. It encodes CSAQTSYNSPLHF.